The clone carrying this T cell receptor (beta chain) came up many times. Its antigen is as yet unknown. Using its own MiXCR run on the reads, TCRdb lists one record per CDR3 protein. The sample gives about 900,000 distinct CDR3 sequences, around a third of which show up once; around 15% is in the top ten. The entry originates in a study of T cell repertoires in cytomegalovirus infection. General observations from the study: Across the ex vivo response, the dominant clonotypes were HLA-C-restricted CMV-specific TCR beta clonotypes.

After removal of 2 bases from V and 3 bases from J, the junction contained 6 bases not matched to a gene. The CDR3 extends over 16 amino acids. CDR1 is SGHVS, CDR2 FQNEAQ, per germline. Sample: cultured CD8+ T cells from PBMCs, taken from culture after CMV antigen stimulation. The clonotype comes from a human donor in good health (CMV status not recorded). Some clones in this sample may be carry-over from other donors' samples. The J gene is TRBJ2-1, the V gene TRBV7-8, with 8 bases matching TRBD1. The CDR3 nucleotides read TGTGCCAGCAGCTTAATCGACAGGGGCGTCTACAATGAGCAGTTCTTC. Amino acid sequence: CASSLIDRGVYNEQFF.